The 2 T cell receptor beta chains below were found in one sample sequenced in a study of Ad26.COV2.S vaccination and SARS-CoV-2 variants. Described treatment: around 19 received Ad26.COV2.S at low or high dose, single or two shots; about 5 received placebo; per-sample allocation not given. Collection of the samples took place on day 63 after the first injection of vaccine or placebo. Assay used: immunoSEQ multiplex PCR; TCRdb lists only in-frame clones, some missing. The sample yields about 390,000 clones, 92% seen once. This sample comprised peripheral blood, obtained in a trial of Ad26.COV2.S vaccine versus placebo. All receptors come from a person between 18 and 65 years old who received the Ad26.COV2.S COVID-19 vaccine or a placebo.

The chain couples TRBV28 to TRBJ2-1; 7 bases line up with TRBD1. The germline gives CDR1 MDHEN, CDR2 SYDVKM. The CDR3 is 12 residues long. The trim removed 10 bases at V and 8 bases at J, leaving 8 bases unmatched. CDR3 DNA sequence: TGTGCCACCAAGACAGGGAATGATGAGCAGTTCTTC. Translation: CATKTGNDEQFF.

The chain couples TRBV4-3 to TRBJ2-5; D unresolved. Trimming took 1 base from V and 5 from J, leaving 11 bases between them. There are 14 residues in the CDR3. The germline gives CDR1 LGHNA, CDR2 YSLEER. CDR3 nucleotide sequence: TGCGCCAGCAGCCAAGGTGGGGTCGGGGAGACCCAGTACTTC. This translates into CASSQGGVGETQYF.